This T cell receptor beta chain comes out of a study of blood T cells in healthy people across ages. Study overall: When template switching was applied, about one barcoded beta molecule was captured per two T cells. General study points: Compared with aged donors, long-lived donors showed fewer expanded clones, suggesting selection. Underestimates were what the diversity estimates from one million T cells were considered to be.

For this clonotype: The target antigen is unknown.

A sample-barcoded 5' primer and a J-beta primer mix were used in a second PCR of about 7 to 11 cycles. TCRdb re-called the 5' RACE reads with MiXCR, one entry per CDR3 protein. The data show 650,000 to 1,000,000 distinct CDR3 sequences, about 36% seen once. V shed 6 bases, J shed 2 bases, and the junction held 5 bases outside the gene matches. Germline V gives CDR1 LNHDA, CDR2 SQIVND (reference sequence). CDR3 length: 15 amino acids. Donors gave about 10 milliliters of peripheral blood apiece. The TCR originated in a man aged 18 to 35 in good health. The J gene is TRBJ2-3, the V gene TRBV19, with 10 bases lining up with TRBD2. Specimen: blood. The CDR3 loop is CASRTSGPHTDTQYF. The CDR3 region has the DNA TGTGCCAGTAGGACTAGCGGGCCGCACACAGATACGCAGTATTTT.